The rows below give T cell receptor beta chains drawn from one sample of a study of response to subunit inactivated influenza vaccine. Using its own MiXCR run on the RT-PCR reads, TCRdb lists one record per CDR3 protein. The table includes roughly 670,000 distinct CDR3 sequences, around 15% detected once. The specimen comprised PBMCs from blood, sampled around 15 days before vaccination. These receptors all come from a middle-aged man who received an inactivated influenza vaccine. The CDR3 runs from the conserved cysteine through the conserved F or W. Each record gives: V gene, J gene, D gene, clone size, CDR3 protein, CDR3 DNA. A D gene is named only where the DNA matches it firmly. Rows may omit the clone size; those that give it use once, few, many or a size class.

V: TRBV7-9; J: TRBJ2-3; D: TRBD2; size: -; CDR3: CASSPTSGMREDTQYF; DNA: TGTGCCAGCAGCCCAACTAGCGGGATGCGCGAAGATACGCAGTATTTT
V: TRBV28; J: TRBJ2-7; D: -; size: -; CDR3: CASKSTGSGYEQYF; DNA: TGTGCCAGTAAAAGCACAGGGTCGGGCTACGAGCAGTACTTC
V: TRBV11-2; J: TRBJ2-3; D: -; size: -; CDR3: CASSLDSVGVTDTQYF; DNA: TGTGCCAGCAGCTTAGACTCAGTGGGGGTCACAGATACGCAGTATTTT
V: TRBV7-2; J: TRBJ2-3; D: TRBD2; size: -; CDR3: CASSSSSGRGTDTQYF; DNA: TGTGCCAGCAGCTCCTCTAGCGGGAGAGGCACAGATACGCAGTATTTT
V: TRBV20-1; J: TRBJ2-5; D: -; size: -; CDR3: CSASGQIRLSQETQYF; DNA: TGCAGTGCTTCCGGACAGATAAGATTAAGCCAAGAGACCCAGTACTTC
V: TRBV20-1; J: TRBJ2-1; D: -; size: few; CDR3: CSAEVINEQFF; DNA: TGCAGTGCCGAAGTGATAAATGAGCAGTTCTTC
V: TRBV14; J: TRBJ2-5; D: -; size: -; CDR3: CASSQWGAETQYF; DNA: TGTGCCAGCAGCCAATGGGGGGCGGAGACCCAGTACTTC
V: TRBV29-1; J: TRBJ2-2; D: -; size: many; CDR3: CSVGGRVNTGELFF; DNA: TGCAGCGTTGGAGGCAGGGTCAACACCGGGGAGCTGTTTTTT
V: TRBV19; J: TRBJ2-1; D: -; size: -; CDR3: CASSPRQAGNEQFF; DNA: TGTGCCAGTAGTCCAAGACAGGCAGGCAATGAGCAGTTCTTC
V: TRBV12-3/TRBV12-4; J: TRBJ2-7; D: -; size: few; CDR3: CASSLARGAPNYEQYF; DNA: TGTGCCAGCAGTCTCGCCCGGGGCGCCCCCAACTACGAGCAGTACTTC
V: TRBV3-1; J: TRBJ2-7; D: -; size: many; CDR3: CASSQDSRGSYEQYF; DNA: TGTGCCAGCAGCCAAGATAGTCGAGGTTCCTACGAGCAGTACTTC
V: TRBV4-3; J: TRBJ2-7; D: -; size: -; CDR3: CASSQDLEIASYEQYF; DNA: TGCGCCAGCAGCCAAGATCTCGAGATAGCTTCCTACGAGCAGTACTTC
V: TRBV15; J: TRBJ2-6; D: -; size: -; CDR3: CATSRDEAGANVLTF; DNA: TGTGCCACCAGCAGAGATGAGGCTGGGGCCAACGTCCTGACTTTC
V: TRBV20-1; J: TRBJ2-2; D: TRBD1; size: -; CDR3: CSARGQFTGELFF; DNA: TGCAGTGCCAGGGGACAGTTCACCGGGGAGCTGTTTTTT
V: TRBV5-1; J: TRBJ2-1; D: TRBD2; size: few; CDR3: CASSLASGGPLNEQFF; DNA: TGCGCCAGCAGTTTAGCTAGCGGGGGGCCTCTCAATGAGCAGTTCTTC
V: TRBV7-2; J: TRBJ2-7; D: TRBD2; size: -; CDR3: CASSPSSGASYEQYF; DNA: TGTGCCAGCAGCCCATCTAGCGGGGCCTCCTACGAGCAGTACTTC
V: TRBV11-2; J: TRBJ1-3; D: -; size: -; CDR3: CASSPQGTTGNTIYF; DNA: TGTGCCAGCAGCCCGCAGGGGACGACTGGAAACACCATATATTTT
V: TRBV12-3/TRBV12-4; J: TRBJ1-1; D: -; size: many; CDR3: CASTGDSTGTEAFF; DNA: TGTGCCAGCACAGGGGACTCAACGGGCACTGAAGCTTTCTTT
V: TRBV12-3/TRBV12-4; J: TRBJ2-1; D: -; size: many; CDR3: CASSFLAFGGNEQFF; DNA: TGTGCCAGCAGTTTTTTAGCCTTCGGGGGCAATGAGCAGTTCTTC
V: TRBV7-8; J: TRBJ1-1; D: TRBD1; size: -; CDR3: CASTPGGGIYTEAFF; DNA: TGTGCCAGCACCCCAGGGGGTGGGATATACACTGAAGCTTTCTTT
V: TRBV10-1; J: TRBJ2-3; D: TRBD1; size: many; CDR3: CASSRTGTDTQYF; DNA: TGCGCCAGCAGCCGGACAGGGACAGATACGCAGTATTTT
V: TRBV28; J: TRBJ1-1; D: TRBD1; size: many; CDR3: CASSVLTGGNTEAFF; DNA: TGTGCCAGCAGTGTCTTAACAGGGGGGAACACTGAAGCTTTCTTT
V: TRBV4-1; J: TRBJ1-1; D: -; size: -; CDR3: CASRRGAENTEAFF; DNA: TGCGCCAGCAGACGGGGGGCGGAGAACACTGAAGCTTTCTTT
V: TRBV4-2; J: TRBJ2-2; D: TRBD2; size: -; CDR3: CASSAGLAGGPLTGELFF; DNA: TGTGCCAGCAGCGCGGGACTAGCGGGAGGGCCGTTAACCGGGGAGCTGTTTTTT
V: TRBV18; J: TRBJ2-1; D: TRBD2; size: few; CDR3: CASSPSGGENNEQFF; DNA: TGTGCCAGCTCACCCTCCGGGGGGGAAAACAATGAGCAGTTCTTC
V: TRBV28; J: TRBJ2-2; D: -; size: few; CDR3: CASSFARGIGELFF; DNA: TGTGCCAGCAGTTTTGCTAGGGGGATCGGGGAGCTGTTTTTT
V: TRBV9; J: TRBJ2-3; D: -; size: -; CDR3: CASSVLLTDTQYF; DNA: TGTGCCAGCAGCGTATTACTCACAGATACGCAGTATTTT
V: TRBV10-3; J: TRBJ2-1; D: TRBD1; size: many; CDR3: CAIAGTGDWNEQFF; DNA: TGTGCCATCGCCGGGACAGGGGACTGGAATGAGCAGTTCTTC
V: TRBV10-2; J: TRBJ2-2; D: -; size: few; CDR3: CASSGVNTGELFF; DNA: TGCGCCAGCAGCGGGGTCAACACCGGGGAGCTGTTTTTT
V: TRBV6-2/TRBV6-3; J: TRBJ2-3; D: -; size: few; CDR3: CASRNDHEDTQYF; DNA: TGTGCCAGCAGGAACGATCACGAGGATACGCAGTATTTT
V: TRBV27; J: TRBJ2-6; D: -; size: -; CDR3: CASSPTDSTSGANVLTF; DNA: TGTGCCAGCAGTCCCACGGACAGTACCTCTGGGGCCAACGTCCTGACTTTC